These 13 T cell receptor beta chains came from one sample sequenced in a study of CD8 T cells in Susac syndrome. RNA was extracted with the RNeasy kit, and a quantity of roughly 0.5 to 1 ug was reverse transcribed using random hexamers. One entry per CDR3 protein, called by TCRdb with MiXCR from the immunoSEQ multiplex PCR reads. The sample yields roughly 150,000 distinct CDR3 sequences, roughly 94% seen once. Sequencing used CD4+ T cells from PBMCs. These receptors were taken from a human donor with multiple sclerosis.

The rearrangement links TRBV14 to TRBJ2-3; TRBD1 agrees at 9 bases. The J segment lost 4 bases and the V segment lost 4 bases, leaving 9 bases of the junction unmatched. This CDR3 is built from 16 residues. CDR1 is SGHDN and CDR2 is FVKESK in the germline V gene. This CDR3 reads CASSPGQGLRADTQYF. For the CDR3, the DNA is TGTGCCAGCAGCCCCGGACAGGGGCTTCGTGCAGATACGCAGTATTTT. Complete variable domain (other parts from reference TRBV14 and TRBJ2-3): EAGVTQFPSHSVIEKGQTVTLRCDPISGHDNLYWYRRVMGKEIKFLLHFVKESKQDESGMPNNRFLAERTGGTYSTLKVQPAELEDSGVYFCASSPGQGLRADTQYFGPGTRLTVL.

The chain recombines TRBV5-4 with TRBJ2-7; D possibly uses TRBD1 or TRBD2 (5 bases each). This CDR3 comprises 15 residues. Germline CDR1 and CDR2: SGHNT and YYREEE (reference sequence). V was shortened by 0 bases and J by 3 bases, with 13 bases between the two germline ends. In DNA, the CDR3 is TGTGCCAGCAGCTTGGCCGGGGCGACCAACTACGAGCAGTACTTC. It specifies CASSLAGATNYEQYF.

This clonotype was seen just once. This chain uses TRBV20-1 with TRBJ2-1; 10 positions match TRBD2. This CDR3 has 15 amino acids. Germline V gene lookup returns CDR1 DFQATT and CDR2 SNEGSKA (reference sequence). V was clipped by 0 bases and J by 8 bases; unmatched bases: 7. The CDR3 bases are TGCAGTGCTAGAGATGTACCTAGCGGGAGAGATGAGCAGTTCTTC. Translating it yields CSARDVPSGRDEQFF.

This sequence joins TRBV7-3 and TRBJ1-2, with 7 positions matching TRBD1. After removal of 5 bases from V and 6 bases from J, the junction contained 6 bases not matched to a gene. Germline V gene data show CDR1 as SGHTA and CDR2 as FQGTGA. The CDR3 extends over 13 amino acids. This chain's CDR3 is CASSQTGADGYTF. Here the CDR3 DNA reads TGTGCCAGCAGCCAAACAGGGGCTGATGGCTACACCTTC.

The gene calls are TRBV7-9 and TRBJ2-1; 10 nucleotides match TRBD2. The V and J ends lost 5 bases and 4 bases, in that order; junction bases with no gene match: 11. The CDR3 runs 17 residues. Germline-derived CDR1 and CDR2 are SEHNR and FQNEAQ (reference sequence). The CDR3 spells CASSLLAGAVPYNEQFF. CDR3 sequence (DNA): TGTGCCAGCAGCCTGCTAGCGGGAGCGGTTCCATACAATGAGCAGTTCTTC. Together with reference TRBV7-9 and TRBJ2-1, the CDR3 gives the full variable domain: DTGVSQNPRHKITKRGQNVTFRCDPISEHNRLYWYRQTLGQGPEFLTYFQNEAQLEKSRLLSDRFSAERPKGSFSTLEIQRTEQGDSAMYLCASSLLAGAVPYNEQFFGPGTRLTVL.

The chain is built from TRBV6-5 and TRBJ2-2; 10 bases agree with TRBD1. From germline, CDR1 is MNHEY and CDR2 SVGAGI. With 7 bases clipped from V and 1 base from J, the junction kept 3 bases outside the gene matches. The CDR3 totals 15 residues. The DNA of the CDR3 is TGTGCCAGCAAGACAGGGGGCGGGAACACCGGGGAGCTGTTTTTT. Amino acid sequence: CASKTGGGNTGELFF.

The chain couples TRBV5-1 to TRBJ1-5; D perhaps matches TRBD1 (5 bases). The germline V gene has CDR1 SGHRS and CDR2 YFSETQ. V was pared by 3 bases and J by 2 bases, with 9 bases between. This CDR3 is 14 amino acids long. CDR3 sequence: CASSWGGGNQPQHF. For the CDR3, the DNA is TGCGCCAGCAGCTGGGGGGGTGGCAATCAGCCCCAGCATTTT.

This clonotype has only one observation. The V gene is TRBV10-3, the J gene TRBJ2-1, with 7 bases lining up with TRBD2. CDR1 is ENHRY, CDR2 SYGVKD, per germline. V lost 0 bases, J lost 2 bases, and 4 bases stayed unmatched. The CDR3 sequence is 16 residues long. The CDR3 is CAISESRERPYNEQFF. CDR3 nucleotide sequence: TGTGCCATCAGTGAGTCGCGGGAGCGCCCCTACAATGAGCAGTTCTTC.

This chain joins TRBV25-1 and TRBJ1-1; D may be TRBD1 (5 bases). The germline V gene has CDR1 MGHDK and CDR2 SYGVNS. V gave up 4 bases and J gave up 1 base, with 13 bases separating them. This CDR3 comprises 15 residues. The CDR3 is CASSAHRDSNTEAFF. In DNA, the CDR3 is TGTGCCAGCAGTGCCCACCGGGACTCGAACACTGAAGCTTTCTTT.

This clonotype was seen only a few times. The V and J genes are TRBV6-2 or TRBV6-3 and TRBJ2-2; D is undetermined. Germline V gene sequence: CDR1 MNHEY, CDR2 SVGEGT. V was clipped by 2 bases and J by 5 bases, with 3 bases between them. CDR3 length equals 12 residues. CDR3: CASSYKTGELFF. The DNA for the CDR3 is TGTGCCAGCAGTTACAAAACCGGGGAGCTGTTTTTT.

The rearrangement joins TRBV3-1 to TRBJ1-3; the D gene is possibly TRBD1 (6 bases). CDR3 length equals 15 residues. Germline CDR1 and CDR2: LGHDT and YNNKEL (reference sequence). V was clipped by 8 bases and J by 4 bases, with 18 bases between them. The CDR3 is CASSRYEGDGNTIYF. The DNA of the CDR3 is TGTGCCAGCTCACGCTACGAGGGGGACGGAAACACCATATATTTT.

The chain employs TRBV30 and TRBJ2-5, with a possible D match to TRBD2 (5 bases). Between the trimmed V and J ends, which lost 5 bases and 5 bases, there was a span of 12 bases. This CDR3 has 12 amino acids. Germline lookup yields CDR1 GTSNPN and CDR2 SVGIG (reference sequence). This CDR3 reads CAWLGGGETQYF. The CDR3 DNA reads TGTGCCTGGCTCGGCGGCGGGGAGACCCAGTACTTC.

CDR3 in amino acids: CASSELARNIQYF. The CDR3 DNA follows: TGTGCCAGCAGTGAACTAGCGAGAAACATTCAGTACTTC. The chain couples TRBV2 to TRBJ2-4, with D possibly matching TRBD2 (6 bases). V lost 2 bases to trimming and J lost 6 bases, with 8 bases between them. Germline V gene sequence: CDR1 SNHLY, CDR2 FYNNEI. This CDR3 region has 13 residues.